This TCR beta chain was identified in a study of T cell responses to AZD1222 COVID-19 vaccine. Sequencing used immunoSEQ multiplex PCR; TCRdb keeps in-frame clones, though not all of them. The table has 50,000 to 75,000 clones, roughly 89% seen once. General observations from the study: Spike-specific TCR breadth and depth both grew after two AZD1222 doses. Donors were mostly white British, more females; clonal diversity possibly underestimated. Only after the peak T cell response were repertoires sampled. Among spike-specific TCRs, nearly half reportedly target unmutated variant regions.

A remark on this clone: The target antigen is unknown.

V lost 2 bases and J lost 1, with 20 bases in between. The CDR3 is 18 residues long. Germline V lookup: CDR1 WSHSY, CDR2 SAAADI. V usage is TRBV10-2 and J usage is TRBJ1-1; no firm D call. The sequencing here drew on peripheral blood, taken 28 days after the second AZD1222 dose. The sequence was obtained from an adult who received the AZD1222 COVID-19 vaccine. Written as DNA, the CDR3 is TGCGCCAGCAGTGAGGTTAGACGACAAGGGAGTCGGAACACTGAAGCTTTCTTT. Amino acid sequence: CASSEVRRQGSRNTEAFF.